This T cell receptor (beta chain) comes out of a study of cytotoxic CD8 clonotypes in ibrutinib-treated CLL. Trimming took off 4 bases at V and 0 bases at J, with 13 bases between the two ends. The length of the CDR3 is 15 residues. CDR1 is SGHDT, CDR2 YYEEEE, per germline. This table comes from immunoSEQ multiplex PCR, and its TCRdb copy is limited to in-frame clones, with some not included. The profile shows 140,000 to 150,000 clones, more than 75% of them singletons. The receptor was derived from a human donor with chronic lymphocytic leukemia. The sequencing here drew on PBMCs, taken after 24 months of ibrutinib treatment. The V gene is TRBV5-6, the J gene TRBJ1-2; the D gene is possibly TRBD1 (6 bases). The CDR3 DNA sequence: TGTGCCAGCAGCCAACAGGGACCTACTAACTATGGCTACACCTTC. Translated, it gives CASSQQGPTNYGYTF.